Included here is one T cell receptor (beta chain) sequence, with context. The length of the CDR3 is 12 residues. V was clipped by 2 bases and J by 10 bases, with 9 bases between them. The V gene's germline CDR1 is LGHDT and CDR2 YNNKEL (reference sequence). This sample is part of a study of blood T cell repertoires in COVID-19. Study-wide background: The origin of the acute and convalescent COVID-19 samples was the United States, Italy and Spain. Sources were T cells, B-cell-depleted T cells, or PBMCs; the material itself was cDNA or gDNA.

Per the original methods: Cell counts per sample came from amplifying reference gene primers. Measured with immunoSEQ multiplex PCR; TCRdb has only the in-frame clones, and not every one. The V and J calls and the clone size are those of that table, but D and trimming were determined from the DNA. Of roughly 240,000 clones in the sample, roughly four fifths are singletons; the top ten hold over 3.5%. This chain joins TRBV3-1 (or the pseudogene TRBV3-2) and TRBJ2-1; a possible D gene is TRBD2 (6 bases). This sequence was found in a woman aged 70-85 years with acute or convalescent COVID-19. The specimen was peripheral blood. CDR3 region: CASSQLLAEQFF. CDR3 in DNA: TGTGCCAGCAGCCAACTTCTAGCGGAGCAGTTCTTC.